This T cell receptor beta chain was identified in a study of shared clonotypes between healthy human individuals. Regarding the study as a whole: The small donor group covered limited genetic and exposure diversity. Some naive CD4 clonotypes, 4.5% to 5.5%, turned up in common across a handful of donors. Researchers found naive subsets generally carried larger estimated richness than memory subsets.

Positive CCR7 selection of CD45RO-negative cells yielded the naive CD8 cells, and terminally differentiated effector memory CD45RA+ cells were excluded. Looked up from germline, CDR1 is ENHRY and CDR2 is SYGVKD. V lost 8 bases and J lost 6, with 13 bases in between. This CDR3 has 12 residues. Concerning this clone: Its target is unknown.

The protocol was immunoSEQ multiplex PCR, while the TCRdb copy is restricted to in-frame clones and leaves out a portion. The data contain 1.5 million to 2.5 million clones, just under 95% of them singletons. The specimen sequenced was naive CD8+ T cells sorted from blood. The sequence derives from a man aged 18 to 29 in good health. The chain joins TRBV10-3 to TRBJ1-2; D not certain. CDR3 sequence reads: CAIPQRPNGYTF. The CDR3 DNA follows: TGTGCCATCCCCCAAAGGCCGAATGGCTACACCTTC.